This TCR beta chain was recorded in a study of blood T cells in healthy people across ages. V was shortened by 5 bases and J by 10 bases, with 17 bases between the two germline ends. In germline, CDR1 is SQVTM, CDR2 ANQGSEA. The CDR3 covers 12 residues. PCR was performed a second time for about 6 to 12 cycles using a sample-barcoded 5' primer and a J-beta primer mix. TCRdb processed the 5' RACE reads anew with MiXCR; each CDR3 protein has one entry. The sample lists over a million distinct CDR3 sequences; approximately 25% were seen once. These same data were also listed under a study on T cells of mothers and their children.

The sample comprised blood. The source of this sequence is a girl aged 2 to 9 in good health. V gene TRBV29-1 combines with J gene TRBJ1-1, with D possibly matching TRBD1 (5 bases). CDR3 sequence reads: CSVWGTGMGAFF. The CDR3 region has the DNA TGCAGCGTTTGGGGGACGGGCATGGGAGCTTTCTTT. Complete variable domain (other parts from reference TRBV29-1 and TRBJ1-1): SAVISQKPSRDICQRGTSLTIQCQVDSQVTMMFWYRQQPGQSLTLIATANQGSEATYESGFVIDKFPISRPNLTFSTLTVSNMSPEDSSIYLCSVWGTGMGAFFGQGTRLTVV.